A selection of T cell receptor beta chains follows, all from one sample in a study of follicular helper T cells after annual influenza vaccination. Sequencing used immunoSEQ multiplex PCR; TCRdb keeps in-frame clones, though not all of them. The sample records approximately 13,000 clones, just under 80% being singletons. The sequenced sample was CXCR5- memory CD4+ T cells sorted from blood, obtained on the day of influenza vaccination. The receptors stem from an adult who received the influenza vaccine. Each CDR3 is given with its conserved first and last residue. Each record gives: J gene, V gene, CDR3 length, D gene, clone size, CDR3 DNA, CDR3 protein. D genes are given only for firm matches. Only part of the rows carry a size: once, few, many, or a class if the clone is expanded.

TRBJ2-7,TRBV4-3,17,TRBD2,.,TGCGCCAGCAGCCAAGGAATTAGCGGGGGGGACTCCTACGAGCAGTACTTC,CASSQGISGGDSYEQYF
TRBJ2-3,TRBV6-5,15,.,.,TGTGCCAGCAACACCCACGGGGGGCAGACAGATACGCAGTATTTT,CASNTHGGQTDTQYF
TRBJ1-2,TRBV6-1,14,TRBD1,.,TGTGCCAGCAGTGTAACCTACAGGGGTGGTGGCTACACCTTC,CASSVTYRGGGYTF
TRBJ2-3,TRBV7-2,12,.,.,TGTGCCAGCAGCTCCAGGAGAGGTACGCAGTATTTT,CASSSRRGTQYF
TRBJ2-1,TRBV5-1,17,TRBD2,.,TGCGCCAGCAGCTCAGGACACTTTAGCGGGGGGGCCTATGAGCAGTTCTTC,CASSSGHFSGGAYEQFF
TRBJ2-5,TRBV5-4,14,TRBD1,.,TGTGCCAGCAGCTCGGGCCCAGGGGGAGAGACCCAGTACTTC,CASSSGPGGETQYF
TRBJ1-1,TRBV5-1,14,.,.,TGCGCCAGCAGGATACAGGGCGAAAAGGCTGAAGCTTTCTTT,CASRIQGEKAEAFF
TRBJ2-7,TRBV5-1,15,TRBD1,few,TGCGCCAGCCGAGAAAGGACAGGCGCTACCTACGAGCAGTACTTC,CASRERTGATYEQYF
TRBJ2-1,TRBV19,12,.,.,TGTGCCAGTAGGACAGACTACAATGAGCAGTTCTTC,CASRTDYNEQFF
TRBJ2-3,TRBV18,12,.,.,TGTGCCAGCTCAACTAGCACAGATACGCAGTATTTT,CASSTSTDTQYF
TRBJ2-5,TRBV5-6,14,TRBD2,.,TGTGCCAGCAGCCCAGCGGGGGGGCGGGAGACCCAGTACTTC,CASSPAGGRETQYF
TRBJ2-5,TRBV7-9,16,TRBD2,.,TGTGCCAGCACCCAGACTAGCGGGGGATACCAAGAGACCCAGTACTTC,CASTQTSGGYQETQYF
TRBJ2-3,TRBV7-2,17,.,.,TGTGCCAGCAGTCGGACTCGTTTAGGGTTCCACACAGATACGCAGTATTTT,CASSRTRLGFHTDTQYF
TRBJ1-5,TRBV11-2,13,.,.,TGTGCCAGCAGCTTAAGCCTACGTCAGCCCCAGCATTTT,CASSLSLRQPQHF
TRBJ2-1,TRBV9,17,TRBD2,.,TGTGCCAGCAGCCCGAGGACTAGCGGGGGGGCCGTCAATGAGCAGTTCTTC,CASSPRTSGGAVNEQFF
TRBJ2-3,TRBV7-2,16,TRBD2,.,TGTGCCAGCAGCCGCCCGCGGGGGGGCCATAGAGATACGCAGTATTTT,CASSRPRGGHRDTQYF
TRBJ2-5,TRBV6-1,15,TRBD2,.,TGTGCCAGCAGTGAATTAGCGGGGGCGGGGGAGACCCAGTACTTC,CASSELAGAGETQYF
TRBJ1-2,TRBV7-9,15,TRBD1,few,TGTGCCAGCAGCATGGGACAGAAAACTTACTATGGCTACACCTTC,CASSMGQKTYYGYTF
TRBJ1-2,TRBV10-3,13,.,few,TGTGCCATCAGTGAGTTACCCAGCTATGGCTACACCTTC,CAISELPSYGYTF
TRBJ1-5,TRBV6-1,14,.,.,TGTGCCAGCAGTGAAGCTTCCGTCAATCAGCCCCAGCATTTT,CASSEASVNQPQHF
TRBJ1-1,TRBV7-3,13,.,once,TGTGCCAGCAGCTTATCTGTGAACACTGAAGCTTTCTTT,CASSLSVNTEAFF
TRBJ1-1,TRBV5-4,16,.,.,TGTGCCAGCAGCTCAAAAACAGGGTCGGGGAAAACTGAAGCTTTCTTT,CASSSKTGSGKTEAFF
TRBJ1-4,TRBV18,16,TRBD1,.,TGTGCCAGCTCACCACGTACAGGGGGCGTTTCGGAAAAACTGTTTTTT,CASSPRTGGVSEKLFF
TRBJ1-1,TRBV29-1,12,.,.,TGCAGCGGGAGACACGGGAACACTGAAGCTTTCTTT,CSGRHGNTEAFF
TRBJ2-7,TRBV18,12,.,.,TGTGCCAGCTCACCAGGGCGACAGGAACAGTACTTC,CASSPGRQEQYF
TRBJ2-7,TRBV5-6,15,TRBD1,.,TGTGCCAGCAGCCCCGGACAGGTGTTTTCCTACGAGCAGTACTTC,CASSPGQVFSYEQYF
TRBJ1-5,TRBV19,15,TRBD1,.,TGTGCCAGTAGACAATGGGGGACAGATTATCAGCCCCAGCATTTT,CASRQWGTDYQPQHF
TRBJ2-5,TRBV18,13,.,.,TGTGCCAGCTCACCACCGCAGGGTGAGACCCAGTACTTC,CASSPPQGETQYF
TRBJ2-1,TRBV11-3,14,TRBD1,.,TGTGCCAGCAGCTTAGGGAACAGGGGTAATGAGCAGTTCTTC,CASSLGNRGNEQFF
TRBJ1-1,TRBV7-9,13,.,.,TGTGCCAGCAGCTTAGAGGGCCCCAGGGTGGCTTTCTTT,CASSLEGPRVAFF
TRBJ1-5,TRBV18,13,.,few,TGTGCCAGCTCAACCGGGGGCAATCAGCCCCAGCATTTT,CASSTGGNQPQHF
TRBJ2-7,TRBV7-6,14,.,.,TGTGCCAGCAGCTTAGAGGACGGATACTACGAGCAGTACTTC,CASSLEDGYYEQYF